This entry lists 18 T cell receptor beta chains sequenced from one sample in a study of Graves' ophthalmopathy and Graves' hyperthyroidism. Researchers took RNA transcripts and amplified TCR beta CDR3 regions from them. First-round RT-PCR used HTBI primers; second-round multiplex PCR followed. TCRdb ran MiXCR on the multiplex PCR reads and lists one entry per CDR3 protein. The data hold 340,000 or so distinct CDR3 sequences, with 15% to 20% observed a single time. The specimen was peripheral blood. The receptor source for this set is an adult man with Graves' ophthalmopathy.

This clonotype was picked up many times. This rearrangement joins TRBV2 to TRBJ2-5, with D uncertain. The germline V gene has CDR1 SNHLY and CDR2 FYNNEI. V shed 3 bases and J shed 8 bases, with 7 bases lying between them. The CDR3 contains 11 residues. Written as DNA, the CDR3 is TGTGCCAGCAGTGAGGGGAAAACCCAGTACTTC. This sequence encodes CASSEGKTQYF.

The table lists this clonotype with many counts. This chain joins TRBV6-1 and TRBJ1-1; D gene uncertain. V dropped 3 bases and J dropped 5 bases, with 10 bases sitting between them. The CDR3 covers 13 residues. Germline V gene sequence: CDR1 MNHNS, CDR2 SASEGT. CDR3 in amino acids: CASSEEGRTEAFF. CDR3 DNA: TGTGCCAGCAGTGAGGAGGGAAGGACTGAAGCTTTCTTT.

This clonotype was observed many times. V is TRBV29-1 and J is TRBJ1-3; D unresolved. Trimming took off 4 bases at V and 0 bases at J, with 7 bases between the two ends. Germline V CDR1 and CDR2: SQVTM, ANQGSEA. CDR3 length: 13 amino acids. The chain's CDR3 is CSVAGPSGNTIYF. The CDR3 bases are TGCAGCGTTGCCGGGCCCTCTGGAAACACCATATATTTT. Full variable domain (outside the CDR3, taken from reference TRBV29-1 and TRBJ1-3): SAVISQKPSRDICQRGTSLTIQCQVDSQVTMMFWYRQQPGQSLTLIATANQGSEATYESGFVIDKFPISRPNLTFSTLTVSNMSPEDSSIYLCSVAGPSGNTIYFGEGSWLTVV.

This clonotype was seen many times. The V call is TRBV6-1, the J call TRBJ1-2; D gene unclear. The germline V and J ends were trimmed by 7 bases and 10 bases, with 22 bases remaining between them. The CDR3 loop spans 14 amino acids. Germline CDR1 and CDR2: MNHNS and SASEGT. The chain's CDR3 is CASTRNPGFTPYTF. CDR3 coding DNA: TGTGCCAGCACTCGAAACCCGGGATTCACGCCCTACACCTTC.

Ten or more counts support this clonotype. This chain uses TRBV9 with TRBJ1-2; D possibly corresponds to TRBD1 (5 bases). Trimming removed 3 bases from V and 4 bases from J, with 10 bases in between. There are 13 residues in the CDR3. Germline CDR1 is SGDLS and CDR2 is YYNGEE. CDR3 sequence (DNA): TGTGCCAGCAGCGCTCTTGGGGGCTATGGCTACACCTTC. Translating it yields CASSALGGYGYTF. Drawing the rest from reference TRBV9 and TRBJ1-2, the complete variable domain is DSGVTQTPKHLITATGQRVTLRCSPRSGDLSVYWYQQSLDQGLQFLIQYYNGEERAKGNILERFSAQQFPDLHSELNLSSLELGDSALYFCASSALGGYGYTFGSGTRLTVV.

The sample holds many counts of this clonotype. This rearrangement joins TRBV11-2 to TRBJ1-2; D is possibly TRBD1 (5 bases). The CDR3 runs to 12 residues. Germline V gene lookup returns CDR1 SGHAT and CDR2 FQNNGV. Trimming took off 3 bases at V and 7 bases at J, with 9 bases between the two ends. This chain's CDR3 is CASSFQGSGYTF. The CDR3 DNA reads as TGTGCCAGCAGCTTCCAGGGATCTGGCTACACCTTC.

Many counts were recorded for this clonotype. The rearrangement uses TRBV20-1 and TRBJ2-7; 14 bases are shared with TRBD2. Germline V gene lookup returns CDR1 DFQATT and CDR2 SNEGSKA (reference sequence). Losses at the gene ends were 6 bases for V and 6 bases for J; bases not matched to a gene: 7. There are 14 residues in the CDR3. This chain's CDR3 is CSALTSGRGIEQYF. Written as DNA, the CDR3 is TGCAGTGCCCTGACTAGCGGGAGGGGAATCGAGCAGTACTTC.

This clonotype appeared many times. The rearrangement links TRBV12-3 or TRBV12-4 to TRBJ2-7; 10 bases are shared with TRBD2. After removal of 5 bases from V and 0 bases from J, the junction contained 4 bases not matched to a gene. CDR3 length: 15 amino acids. CDR3 sequence: CASSPRLAGSYEQYF. The DNA of the CDR3 is TGTGCCAGCAGTCCACGACTAGCGGGCTCCTACGAGCAGTACTTC.

This clonotype was seen repeatedly, ten times or more. The rearrangement joins TRBV11-2 to TRBJ1-6; 12 bases line up with TRBD1. The V and J ends lost 3 bases and 12 bases, in that order; junction bases with no gene match: 6. Germline V gene lookup returns CDR1 SGHAT and CDR2 FQNNGV. The CDR3 consists of 15 residues. CDR3 coding DNA: TGTGCCAGCAGCTTCGGGACAGGGGGCGGAGGACCCCTCCACTTT. This encodes CASSFGTGGGGPLHF.

This clonotype was seen at least ten times. CDR3 sequence: CASSEGSGFDTQYF. CDR3 nucleotide sequence: TGTGCCAGCAGTGAGGGTTCAGGGTTTGATACCCAGTACTTC. The chain uses TRBV6-1 and TRBJ2-5, with a tentative D call TRBD1 (5 bases). The V end lost 3 bases, the J end lost 8 bases, and 16 bases lay between the germline ends. Germline V CDR1 and CDR2: MNHNS, SASEGT. The CDR3 runs to 14 residues.

This clonotype was recorded a few times. The chain couples TRBV5-1 to TRBJ2-7, with D perhaps given as TRBD1 or TRBD2 (5 bases each). There are 14 residues in the CDR3. V gave up 0 bases and J gave up 3 bases, with 10 bases separating them. The germline gives CDR1 SGHRS, CDR2 YFSETQ. This CDR3 reads CASSLDWGFYEQYF. In DNA form, the CDR3 reads TGCGCCAGCAGCTTGGATTGGGGGTTCTACGAGCAGTACTTC.

Here the CDR3 reads CASTLSGQRDNYGYTF. The CDR3 nucleotides read TGTGCCAGTACCCTATCGGGACAGCGGGATAACTATGGCTACACCTTC. This chain uses TRBV19 with TRBJ1-2, with 7 bases fitting TRBD1. This CDR3 has 16 residues. Germline CDR1 reads LNHDA; CDR2 reads SQIVND (reference sequence). Losses at the gene ends were 7 bases for V and 1 base for J; bases not matched to a gene: 12.

The sample holds many counts of this clonotype. The rearrangement joins TRBV6-2 or TRBV6-3 to TRBJ2-3; 10 bases are shared with TRBD2. V trimming: 4 bases; J trimming: 0 bases; junction bases outside the gene matches: 7. CDR1 is MNHEY and CDR2 is SVGEGT in the germline V gene. The CDR3 runs to 17 residues. The CDR3 nucleotides read TGTGCCAGCAGTTTACTAGCGGGACCTGCTAGCACAGATACGCAGTATTTT. Encoded protein: CASSLLAGPASTDTQYF.

This clonotype has a count of ten or more. The chain couples TRBV12-3 or TRBV12-4 to TRBJ2-5, with 11 bases aligning to TRBD2. V lost 1 base to trimming and J lost 3 bases; unmatched junction nucleotides: 4. The CDR3 sequence is 16 residues long. CDR3 loop: CASSLGASGRKETQYF. The CDR3 nucleotides read TGTGCCAGCAGTTTAGGGGCTAGCGGGAGGAAAGAGACCCAGTACTTC.

The sample holds many counts of this clonotype. In DNA form, the CDR3 reads TGCGCCAGCAGCCACGGGCAGGGAGGTAATGGCTACACCTTC. Its translation: CASSHGQGGNGYTF. V usage is TRBV4-1 and J usage is TRBJ1-2; TRBD1 is a possible D gene (5 bases). CDR3 length: 14 amino acids. Trimming cost V 3 bases and J 6 bases, with 14 bases left between them. Germline CDR1 MGHRA, CDR2 YSYEKL.

The table lists this clonotype with many counts. The rearrangement uses TRBV7-2 and TRBJ2-7; tentatively, D is TRBD1 (6 bases). V lost 4 bases to trimming and J lost 6 bases, with 10 bases between them. Looked up from germline, CDR1 is SGHTA and CDR2 is FQGNSA. The CDR3 totals 12 residues. DNA for the CDR3: TGTGCCAGCAGCTCCACAGGGTTCGAGCAGTACTTC. Amino acid sequence: CASSSTGFEQYF.

Ten or more counts support this clonotype. The V and J genes are TRBV9 and TRBJ1-3; possible D gene TRBD1, 6 bases. CDR1 SGDLS and CDR2 YYNGEE come from the germline V gene. The CDR3 sequence is 16 residues long. V lost 1 base, J lost 2 bases, and 13 bases lay in between. The CDR3 nucleotides are TGTGCCAGCAGCGTAAACCCTCCAGGGGCTGGAAACACCATATATTTT. Its protein is CASSVNPPGAGNTIYF.

This clonotype was recorded many times. The chain links TRBV6-5 to TRBJ2-2, with a tentative D call TRBD2 (6 bases). V was shortened by 0 bases and J by 7 bases, with 9 bases between the two germline ends. There are 14 residues in the CDR3. Germline CDR1 MNHEY, CDR2 SVGAGI. As DNA, the CDR3 is TGTGCCAGCAGTTACTCTACTAGCATCGGGGAGCTGTTTTTT. Amino acid sequence: CASSYSTSIGELFF.